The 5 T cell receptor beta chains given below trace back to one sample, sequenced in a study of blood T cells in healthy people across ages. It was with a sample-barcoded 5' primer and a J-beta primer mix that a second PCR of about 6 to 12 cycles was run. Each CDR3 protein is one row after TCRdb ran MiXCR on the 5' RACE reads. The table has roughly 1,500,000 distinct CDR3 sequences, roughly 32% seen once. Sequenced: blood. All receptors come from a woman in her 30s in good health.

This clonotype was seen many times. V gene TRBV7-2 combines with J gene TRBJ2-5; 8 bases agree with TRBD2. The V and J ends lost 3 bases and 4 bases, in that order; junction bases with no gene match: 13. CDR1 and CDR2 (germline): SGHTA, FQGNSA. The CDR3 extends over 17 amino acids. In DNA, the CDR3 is TGTGCCAGCAGCTTGGGGCAGGCCCTAGCGGGCACAGAGACCCAGTACTTC. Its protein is CASSLGQALAGTETQYF. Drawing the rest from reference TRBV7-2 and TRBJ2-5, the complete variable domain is GAGVSQSPSNKVTEKGKDVELRCDPISGHTALYWYRQSLGQGLEFLIYFQGNSAPDKSGLPSDRFSAERTGGSVSTLTIQRTQQEDSAVYLCASSLGQALAGTETQYFGPGTRLLVL.

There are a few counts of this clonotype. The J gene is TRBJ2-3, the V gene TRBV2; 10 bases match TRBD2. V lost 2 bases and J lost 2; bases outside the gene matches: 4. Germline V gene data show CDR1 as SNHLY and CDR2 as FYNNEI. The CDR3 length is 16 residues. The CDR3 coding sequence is TGTGCCAGCAGTGAACCTAGCGGGGGACTCACAGATACGCAGTATTTT. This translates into CASSEPSGGLTDTQYF.

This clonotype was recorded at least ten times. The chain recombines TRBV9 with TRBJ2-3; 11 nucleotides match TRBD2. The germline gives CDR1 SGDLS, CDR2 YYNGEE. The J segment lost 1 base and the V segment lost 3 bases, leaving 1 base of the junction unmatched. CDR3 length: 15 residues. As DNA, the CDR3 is TGTGCCAGCAGCGAACTAGCGGGGGGCACAGATACGCAGTATTTT. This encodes CASSELAGGTDTQYF.

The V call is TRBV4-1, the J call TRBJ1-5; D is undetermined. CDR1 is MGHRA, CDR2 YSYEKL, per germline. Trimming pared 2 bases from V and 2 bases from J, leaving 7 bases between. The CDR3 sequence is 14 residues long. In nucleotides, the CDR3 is TGCGCCAGCAGCCAACTCTGGGGCAATCAGCCCCAGCATTTT. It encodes CASSQLWGNQPQHF.

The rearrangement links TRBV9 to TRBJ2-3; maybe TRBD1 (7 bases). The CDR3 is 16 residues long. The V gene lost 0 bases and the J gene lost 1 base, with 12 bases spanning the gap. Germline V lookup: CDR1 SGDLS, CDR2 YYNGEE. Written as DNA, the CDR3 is TGTGCCAGCAGCGTAGAGTCCAGGGGGGGCACAGATACGCAGTATTTT. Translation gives CASSVESRGGTDTQYF.